The 17 T cell receptor beta chains below were found in one sample sequenced in a study of CD8 T cells in Susac syndrome (dated by TCRdb to the late 2010s). Libraries were made using the immunoSEQ multiplex PCR assay. RNA was extracted using the RNeasy kit, and roughly 0.5 to 1 ug of the RNA was reverse transcribed with random hexamers. Starting from the raw public reads, TCRdb applied fastp trimming at Q25, assembled clones with MiXCR and retained in-frame beta chains. Each CDR3 protein gets just one entry, which takes the most common genes and DNA from the rows behind it. This sample lists 130,000 or so distinct CDR3 sequences; roughly 95% were detected once. The top ten hold roughly 0.13% of the sample. The sample taken for sequencing was CD4+ T cells from PBMCs. The receptors here all came from a human donor with Susac syndrome.

This chain's CDR3 is CASSVGLAASYEQYF. The CDR3 nucleotides read TGTGCCAGCAGCGTAGGACTAGCCGCCTCCTACGAGCAGTACTTC. The chain has TRBV9 and TRBJ2-7; 7 bases line up with TRBD2. The CDR3 is made up of 15 amino acids. J lost 0 bases, V lost 0 bases, and 3 bases had no gene match. The germline CDR1 and CDR2 sequences are SGDLS and YYNGEE.

The rearrangement uses TRBV25-1 and TRBJ1-1; 8 nucleotides line up with TRBD1. Germline CDR1 and CDR2: MGHDK and SYGVNS. V gave up 7 bases and J gave up 6 bases; unmatched junction bases: 7. The CDR3 loop spans 13 amino acids. The CDR3 bases are TGTGCCAGCATAAGGACAGGGAATGCTGAAGCTTTCTTT. Protein sequence: CASIRTGNAEAFF.

This chain joins TRBV3-1 and TRBJ2-7; D is unresolved. Germline lookup yields CDR1 LGHDT and CDR2 YNNKEL (reference sequence). V lost 0 bases to trimming and J lost 2 bases, with 5 bases between them. This CDR3 is 13 amino acids long. CDR3 protein: CASSQEGAYEQYF. CDR3 DNA: TGTGCCAGCAGCCAAGAAGGAGCCTACGAGCAGTACTTC.

The V and J genes are TRBV24-1 and TRBJ2-6, with no clear D. Trimming took 3 bases from V and 0 from J, leaving 5 bases between them. Germline V CDR1 and CDR2: KGHDR, SFDVKD. The CDR3 is 15 amino acids. This CDR3 is CATSDRYSGANVLTF. The DNA for the CDR3 is TGTGCCACCAGTGATCGGTACTCTGGGGCCAACGTCCTGACTTTC.

The genes are TRBV7-8 and TRBJ2-7; a weak D match, TRBD1 (5 bases). The CDR3 has 14 residues. V gave up 5 bases and J gave up 2 bases, with 13 bases separating them. Germline V gene sequence: CDR1 SGHVS, CDR2 FQNEAQ. CDR3 region: CASSPRTTAYEQYF. The CDR3 DNA is TGTGCCAGCAGCCCCCGGACAACCGCCTACGAGCAGTACTTC.

The gene calls are TRBV29-1 and TRBJ2-3; no reliable D call. The CDR3 is made up of 13 amino acids. Germline V gene lookup returns CDR1 SQVTM and CDR2 ANQGSEA. The ends were cut back, 6 bases at V and 2 bases at J, with 12 bases in the middle. CDR3 loop: CSVAPGSTDTQYF. CDR3 nucleotides: TGCAGCGTAGCCCCCGGATCCACAGATACGCAGTATTTT.

The CDR3 bases are TGCGCCAGCAGTCAATCCCTCGCCGGGACAAAGTCTAGCACAGATACGCAGTATTTT. Protein: CASSQSLAGTKSSTDTQYF. The chain couples TRBV23-1 to TRBJ2-3; possibly TRBD1 for D (6 bases). TRBV23-1 belongs to the ORF category, with a function that is uncertain. V was pared by 0 bases and J by 0 bases, with 19 bases between. There are 19 residues in the CDR3.

The chain carries TRBV6-5 and TRBJ1-2; 9 nucleotides agree with TRBD1. CDR3 size: 14 residues. Germline CDR1 reads MNHEY; CDR2 reads SVGAGI. V lost 5 bases and J lost 4; bases outside the gene matches: 5. In nucleotides, the CDR3 is TGTGCCAGCAGTCGGGACAGGGAGGCCTATGGCTACACCTTC. Translation: CASSRDREAYGYTF.

This clonotype was seen once. The genes are TRBV29-1 and TRBJ2-1; 15 bases fit TRBD2. Unmatched junction bases numbered 17, after V lost 7 bases and J lost 4 bases. This CDR3 region has 19 residues. Germline loops: CDR1 SQVTM, CDR2 ANQGSEA. The CDR3 sequence: CSATPGLAGGHGRYNEQFF. For the CDR3, the DNA is TGCAGCGCCACACCGGGACTAGCGGGAGGACACGGGAGATACAATGAGCAGTTCTTC.

J is TRBJ1-1 and V is TRBV18, with D unclear. Germline V gene lookup returns CDR1 KGHSH and CDR2 LQKENI. V lost 0 bases and J 0 bases, leaving 5 bases between the germline ends. The CDR3 is made up of 14 amino acids. CDR3 in amino acids: CASSPPRVNTEAFF. CDR3 nucleotides: TGTGCCAGCTCACCACCGAGAGTGAACACTGAAGCTTTCTTT.

The genes are TRBV20-1 and TRBJ2-5; D is unresolved. The CDR3 has 13 amino acids. Trimming left V 0 bases short and J 4 bases short, with 9 bases between. CDR1 DFQATT and CDR2 SNEGSKA come from the germline V gene (reference sequence). Here the CDR3 DNA reads TGCAGTGCTAGAGATCCCCCCCTAGAGACCCAGTACTTC. Encoded protein: CSARDPPLETQYF.

The J gene is TRBJ2-3, the V gene TRBV7-6; maybe TRBD2 (5 bases). The CDR3 has 13 amino acids. CDR1 is SGHVS and CDR2 is FNYEAQ in the germline V gene. The V end lost 3 bases, the J end lost 5 bases, and 9 bases lay between the germline ends. The CDR3 DNA sequence: TGTGCCAGCAGCTTTCGGGAACTAGATACGCAGTATTTT. Residues: CASSFRELDTQYF. Supplemented by reference TRBV7-6 and TRBJ2-3, the full variable domain reads GAGVSQSPRYKVTKRGQDVALRCDPISGHVSLYWYRQALGQGPEFLTYFNYEAQQDKSGLPNDRFSAERPEGSISTLTIQRTEQRDSAMYRCASSFRELDTQYFGPGTRLTVL.

Here the CDR3 reads CSVDRYNEQFF. The CDR3 nucleotides read TGCAGCGTTGACCGGTACAATGAGCAGTTCTTC. J is TRBJ2-1 and V is TRBV29-1; no reliable D call. Trimming cost V 3 bases and J 4 bases, with 4 bases left between them. This CDR3 is built from 11 residues. Germline CDR1 reads SQVTM; CDR2 reads ANQGSEA.

This chain joins TRBV13 and TRBJ2-7, with 7 bases lining up with TRBD1. In germline, CDR1 is PRHDT, CDR2 FYEKMQ (reference sequence). The CDR3 is 16 residues long. V was clipped by 5 bases and J by 3 bases; unmatched bases: 13. The CDR3 DNA reads TGTGCCAGCAGCAGCAGACGGGGACAGCTAAACTACGAGCAGTACTTC. Translating gives CASSSRRGQLNYEQYF.

This chain joins TRBV5-1 and TRBJ1-2, with 7 nucleotides matching TRBD1. J lost 8 bases, V lost 3 bases, and 7 bases had no gene match. Germline V gives CDR1 SGHRS, CDR2 YFSETQ. There are 13 residues in the CDR3. The CDR3 DNA follows: TGCGCCAGCAGCTCGGAAACAGGGGCGGGCTACACCTTC. As protein: CASSSETGAGYTF. Filled out from reference TRBV5-1 and TRBJ1-2, the complete variable domain reads KAGVTQTPRYLIKTRGQQVTLSCSPISGHRSVSWYQQTPGQGLQFLFEYFSETQRNKGNFPGRFSGRQFSNSRSEMNVSTLELGDSALYLCASSSETGAGYTFGSGTRLTVV.

The gene calls are TRBV7-2 and TRBJ2-2, with 16 positions matching TRBD2. The CDR3 consists of 19 residues. The germline CDR1 and CDR2 sequences are SGHTA and FQGNSA. J gave up 5 bases and V 7 bases, and 13 bases lay outside the gene matches. CDR3: CASNRPGLAGGVKTGELFF. The CDR3 DNA is TGTGCCAGCAATAGGCCGGGACTAGCGGGAGGGGTTAAGACCGGGGAGCTGTTTTTT.

The chain couples TRBV2 to TRBJ2-1; D unclear. The CDR3 consists of 13 residues. Deletions cut 8 bases from V and 7 bases from J, with 15 bases between. CDR1 is SNHLY and CDR2 is FYNNEI in the germline V gene. In DNA, the CDR3 is TGTGCCAGCGGAGAGCTAGAATTAAATGAGCAGTTCTTC. Amino acid sequence: CASGELELNEQFF.